This entry concerns a single T cell receptor beta chain. Its binding antigen is unknown. Nothing much larger sits one base from this clone, and base qualities are not available. TCRbeta CDR3 regions were amplified from genomic DNA using the immunoSEQ Assay, a bias-controlled multiplex PCR. The paper's processing steps were these. Within the assay, amplification of reference gene primers was used to estimate how many nucleated cells each sample contained. To quantify the absolute abundance of each unique TCRbeta CDR3 rearrangement, sequence reads were collapsed and filtered. For each sample, productive Simpson clonality was calculated as the square root of Simpson's diversity index across productive rearrangements. TCRdb retrieved this table from immuneACCESS and kept in-frame rearrangements only. Not all clones are present; in checked studies, unresolved V genes account for under half, and no reason is known for the remainder. That table supplies the V and J calls and clone size; D and trimming were determined from the DNA. Across this sample there are a few hundred thousand clones, with roughly 90% seen only once. The ten largest account for 6.4% of the sample.

The data originate from a study of blood T cell repertoires in COVID-19 (dated by TCRdb to the early 2020s). Study-wide context: Samples from collaborators originated in the United States, Italy and Spain and spanned both the acute and convalescent phases of COVID-19. The material from the prospective study consisted of cDNA or gDNA derived from T cells, B-cell-depleted T cells, or PBMCs. Deeply sampled blood TCRbeta repertoires from subjects exposed to, actively infected with, or recovered from COVID-19 were included in the dataset. The repertoires were released in a freely available public database intended as a resource for research on the immune response to SARS-CoV-2. Samples came from the ongoing ImmuneRACE study (first 160 participants) plus 1,254 subjects from 6 global collaborators. Sample metadata almost always included a de-identified subject ID, COVID-19 status, age in years and sex. Where available, HLA class I and class II types were taken from metadata supplied by the sample provider and were not determined by assay-based typing.

The CDR3 numbers 18 residues from cysteine through phenylalanine. The read is trimmed to its CDR3 DNA, 54 bases read in frame from base 1. Here is what the overall study found, with its caveats: How much clinical and demographic metadata was included differed by source and by participant, and the metadata was provided uncurated.

Another Seattle source contributed samples from volunteer blood donors who had recovered from COVID-19. Each collaborating institution followed its own protocols to collect whole blood in K2EDTA tubes. For TCRbeta analysis, collaborators shipped samples as frozen whole blood, isolated PBMCs, or DNA extracted from either of those sample types. Here the chain combines TRBV21-1 and TRBJ1-4; the D call of TRBD1 is as the table states it, not checked on the DNA. TRBV21-1 is noted as a pseudogene. This clonotype was sampled from a man between 18 and 29 years old who had recovered from COVID-19. The sequenced sample consisted of peripheral blood. CDR3 sequence: CASRGASTLSSTNEKLFF. The sequenced DNA: TGTGCCAGCAGAGGGGCCAGCACCCTGAGTTCAACTAATGAAAAACTGTTTTTT.